Listed below are T cell receptor beta chains from one sample, sequenced in a study of graft-versus-host responses after intestinal transplantation. Repertoires were generated with immunoSEQ multiplex PCR, while TCRdb's copy carries only in-frame clones and drops some. The data show some 15,000 clones, with 74% seen just once and approximately 3.5% held by the top ten. The source was ileum tissue, collected 14 days after transplant. These receptors were obtained from a human patient who received an intestinal transplant, so some T cells may come from the graft donor. Each CDR3 is given with its conserved first and last residue. D genes are given only for firm matches. Expanded clones are given a class, and other clones once, few, many or no size at all.

j_gene	d_gene	v_gene	abundance	CDR3aa	CDR3nt
TRBJ2-5	TRBD2	TRBV6-1	-	CASSAGTSGQETQYF	TGTGCCAGCAGTGCCGGGACTAGCGGCCAAGAGACCCAGTACTTC
TRBJ2-7	-	TRBV18	-	CASSPLPYRVPYEQYF	TGTGCCAGCTCCCCGCTGCCCTACAGGGTGCCCTACGAGCAGTACTTC
TRBJ2-3	-	TRBV30	-	CAWSRDSTDTQYF	TGTGCCTGGAGCAGGGATTCCACAGATACGCAGTATTTT
TRBJ1-2	-	TRBV30	few	CAWSPELPGGYTF	TGTGCCTGGAGTCCCGAACTCCCAGGTGGCTACACCTTC
TRBJ1-5	-	TRBV7-9	-	CASSLGRDNQPQHF	TGTGCCAGCAGCTTAGGCAGGGACAATCAGCCCCAGCATTTT
TRBJ2-1	-	TRBV5-4	-	CASSPPPSNEQFF	TGTGCCAGCAGCCCACCGCCTAGTAATGAGCAGTTCTTC
TRBJ2-7	TRBD2	TRBV7-9	once	CASSPEGGHSYEQYF	TGTGCCAGCAGCCCCGAGGGAGGGCACTCCTACGAGCAGTACTTC
TRBJ2-1	-	TRBV28	once	CASSLAVNEQFF	TGTGCCAGCAGTTTGGCTGTGAATGAGCAGTTCTTC
TRBJ2-7	-	TRBV6-5	-	CASSYSEAGYYEQYF	TGTGCCAGCAGTTACTCAGAGGCCGGATACTACGAGCAGTACTTC
TRBJ1-1	-	TRBV19	-	CASSRGAEAFF	TGTGCCAGTAGTAGGGGGGCTGAAGCTTTCTTT
TRBJ2-7	-	TRBV15	-	CATSREHRATATRTPKDYEQYF	TGTGCCACCAGCAGAGAACATCGCGCCACCGCCACTAGGACCCCTAAAGACTACGAGCAGTACTTC
TRBJ2-4	-	TRBV6-6	-	CASSYSAGNGIQYF	TGTGCCAGCAGTTACTCAGCAGGGAATGGCATTCAGTACTTC
TRBJ1-4	-	TRBV2	-	CASERASNEKLFF	TGTGCCAGCGAAAGGGCCTCTAATGAAAAACTGTTTTTT
TRBJ2-3	-	TRBV6-5	-	CASSWEGGDTQYF	TGTGCCAGCAGTTGGGAGGGGGGGGATACGCAGTATTTT
TRBJ1-1	-	TRBV25-1	few	CASSEWDNTEAFF	TGTGCCAGCAGTGAATGGGACAACACTGAAGCTTTCTTT
TRBJ2-3	TRBD2	TRBV2	-	CASSAGLGTDTQYF	TGTGCCAGCAGCGCGGGACTAGGGACAGATACGCAGTATTTT
TRBJ2-3	TRBD2	TRBV7-6	-	CASSATLAGAGDTQYF	TGTGCCAGCAGCGCCACACTAGCGGGGGCCGGAGATACGCAGTATTTT
TRBJ2-7	TRBD1	TRBV5-3	-	CARDSSFYEQYF	TGCGCCAGGGACAGCTCCTTTTACGAGCAGTACTTC
TRBJ1-2	TRBD1	TRBV5-4	-	CASSLQGYGYGYTF	TGTGCCAGCAGCTTACAGGGGTACGGCTATGGCTACACCTTC
TRBJ1-6	-	TRBV9	-	CASNRDLSNSPLHF	TGTGCCAGCAATCGGGACCTTTCTAATTCACCCCTCCACTTT
TRBJ1-2	-	TRBV30	medium-sized	CAWSVHGFYTF	TGTGCCTGGAGTGTACATGGTTTTTACACCTTC
TRBJ2-7	-	TRBV5-6	-	CASSLELSYGQYF	TGTGCCAGCAGCTTGGAGCTTTCATACGGGCAGTACTTC